Following are 4 T cell receptor beta chains from one sample sequenced in a study of graft-versus-host responses after intestinal transplantation. The authors processed graft tissue to release intraepithelial and lamina propria lymphocytes. Only in-frame clones appear in the TCRdb table, and some are missing; sequencing was by immunoSEQ multiplex PCR. Seen here are 25,000 to 35,000 clones, 65% to 80% observed once, and the top ten hold 2.5% to 3.5%. The starting material was ileum tissue, obtained 98 days after intestinal transplantation. The origin of the receptors is a human patient who received an intestinal transplant, so some T cells may come from the graft donor.

This clone was observed a handful of times. The chain couples TRBV10-3 to TRBJ2-1, with 8 nucleotides matching TRBD2. V trimming: 0 bases; J trimming: 9 bases; junction bases outside the gene matches: 10. The CDR3 runs 16 residues. CDR1 is ENHRY and CDR2 is SYGVKD in the germline V gene. The CDR3 loop is CAISESASAGGTEQFF. DNA of the CDR3: TGTGCCATCAGTGAGTCAGCGTCCGCGGGGGGCACTGAGCAGTTCTTC.

The chain is built from TRBV5-4 and TRBJ2-7; TRBD2 might be the D (5 bases). The CDR3 covers 15 residues. Germline V gene data show CDR1 as SGHNT and CDR2 as YYREEE (reference sequence). V lost 4 bases and J 0 bases, leaving 14 bases between the germline ends. The CDR3 nucleotides are TGTGCCAGCAGCCGCGGGTTACGGAGCTCCTACGAGCAGTACTTC. Its protein is CASSRGLRSSYEQYF. Full variable domain (remainder filled in from reference TRBV5-4 and TRBJ2-7): ETGVTQSPTHLIKTRGQQVTLRCSSQSGHNTVSWYQQALGQGPQFIFQYYREEENGRGNFPPRFSGLQFPNYSSELNVNALELDDSALYLCASSRGLRSSYEQYFGPGTRLTVT.

In its sample, this clone was seen a few times. This chain connects TRBV23-1 to TRBJ1-5; 7 bases align to TRBD1. TRBV23-1 is noted as an ORF with a role that remains uncertain. This CDR3 is 17 amino acids long. J lost 0 bases, V lost 6 bases, and 11 bases had no gene match. CDR3 coding DNA: TGCGCCAGCAGGGAACGGGACAGTAAGAATAGCAATCAGCCCCAGCATTTT. Residues: CASRERDSKNSNQPQHF.

This chain links TRBV6-1 with TRBJ1-5; D unresolved. Trimming shortened V by 8 bases and J by 6 bases, and 17 bases separated the two germline ends. CDR1 MNHNS and CDR2 SASEGT come from the germline V gene. The CDR3 extends over 14 amino acids. CDR3: CASAGRRVIQPQHF. CDR3 bases: TGTGCCAGCGCCGGAAGAAGGGTAATTCAGCCCCAGCATTTT.